This TCR beta chain was sequenced during a study of blood T cell repertoires in COVID-19. This table comes from immunoSEQ multiplex PCR, and its TCRdb copy is limited to in-frame clones, with some not included. This table holds hundreds of thousands of clones, approximately 85% found once. The germline V and J ends were trimmed by 5 bases and 2 bases, with 9 bases remaining between them. The CDR3 is 13 residues long. Germline assignment: CDR1 MNHEY and CDR2 SVGEGT. The chain joins TRBV6-2 or TRBV6-3 to TRBJ2-5; D is perhaps TRBD2 (5 bases). Sequencing used PBMCs or T cells enriched from blood (not recorded which). This sequence was found in a woman aged 25 to 45 who had recovered from COVID-19. Here the CDR3 reads CASSEGQQETQYF. Here the CDR3 DNA reads TGTGCCAGCAGTGAGGGCCAACAAGAGACCCAGTACTTC.